The clone carrying this T cell receptor (beta chain) came up once. Its antigen is as yet unknown. 13 Jbeta primers and 60 Vbeta primers were used for the PCR. TCRdb's table, derived via immunoSEQ multiplex PCR, lists solely in-frame clones and lacks some. The table lists 150,000 to 200,000 clones, almost 85% of them singletons. This sample was included in a study of cytomegalovirus exposure and HLA in healthy donors. Study-wide results and caveats: For presence/absence analyses, sequencing depth was assumed to be roughly uniform across donors. Later analysis showed TCR association rates varying by HLA locus, highest for DRB1 and lowest for HLA-C.

Germline lookup yields CDR1 SGHVS and CDR2 FQNEAQ. With 5 bases removed from V and 4 bases from J, the gap between germline ends came to 17 bases. The CDR3 length is 15 residues. The sequence was collected from a girl aged 5-17 years in good health and CMV-seropositive. The specimen was PBMCs. The chain employs TRBV7-8 and TRBJ1-2; the D gene is possibly TRBD1 (6 bases). DNA of the CDR3: TGTGCCAGCAGCCCCAGGGACGCACAGGGCTATGGCTACACCTTC. This translates into CASSPRDAQGYGYTF. Complete variable domain (other parts from reference TRBV7-8 and TRBJ1-2): GAGVSQSPRYKVAKRGQDVALRCDPISGHVSLFWYQQALGQGPEFLTYFQNEAQLDKSGLPSDRFFAERPEGSVSTLKIQRTQQEDSAVYLCASSPRDAQGYGYTFGSGTRLTVV.